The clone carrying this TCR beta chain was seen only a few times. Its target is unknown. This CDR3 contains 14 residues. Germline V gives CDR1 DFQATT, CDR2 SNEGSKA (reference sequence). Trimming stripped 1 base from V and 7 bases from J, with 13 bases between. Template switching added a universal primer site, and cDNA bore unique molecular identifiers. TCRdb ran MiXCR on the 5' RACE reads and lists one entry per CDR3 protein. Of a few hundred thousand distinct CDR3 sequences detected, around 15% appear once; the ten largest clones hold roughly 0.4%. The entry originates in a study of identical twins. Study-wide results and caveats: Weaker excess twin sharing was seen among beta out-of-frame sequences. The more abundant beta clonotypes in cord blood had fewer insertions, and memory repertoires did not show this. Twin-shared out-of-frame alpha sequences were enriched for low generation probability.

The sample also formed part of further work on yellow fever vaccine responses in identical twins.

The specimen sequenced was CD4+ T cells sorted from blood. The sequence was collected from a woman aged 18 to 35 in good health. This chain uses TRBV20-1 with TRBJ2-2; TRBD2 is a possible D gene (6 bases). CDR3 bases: TGCAGTGCTAGAGGCCTCCCGGGGGTCGGGGAGCTGTTTTTT. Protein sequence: CSARGLPGVGELFF.